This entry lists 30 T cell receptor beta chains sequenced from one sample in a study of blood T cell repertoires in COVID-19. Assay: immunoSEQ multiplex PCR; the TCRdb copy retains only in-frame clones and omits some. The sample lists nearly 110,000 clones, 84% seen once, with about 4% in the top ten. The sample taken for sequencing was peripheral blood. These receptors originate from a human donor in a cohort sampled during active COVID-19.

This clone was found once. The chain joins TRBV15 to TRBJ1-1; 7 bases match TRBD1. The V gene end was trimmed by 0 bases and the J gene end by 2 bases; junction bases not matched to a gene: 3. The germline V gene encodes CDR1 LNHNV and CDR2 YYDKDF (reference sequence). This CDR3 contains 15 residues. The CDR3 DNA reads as TGTGCCACCAGCAGAGATAGGACAGGAAACACTGAAGCTTTCTTT. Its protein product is CATSRDRTGNTEAFF.

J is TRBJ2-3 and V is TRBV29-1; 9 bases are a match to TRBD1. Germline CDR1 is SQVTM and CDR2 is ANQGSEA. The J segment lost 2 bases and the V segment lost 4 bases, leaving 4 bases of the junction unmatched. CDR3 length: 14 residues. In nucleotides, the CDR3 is TGCAGCGTTGTGGGACAGGGACTCACAGATACGCAGTATTTT. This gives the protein CSVVGQGLTDTQYF.

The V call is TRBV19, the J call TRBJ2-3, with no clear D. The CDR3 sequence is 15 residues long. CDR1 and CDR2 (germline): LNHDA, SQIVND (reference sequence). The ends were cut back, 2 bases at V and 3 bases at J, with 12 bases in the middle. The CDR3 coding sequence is TGTGCCAGTAGTATATCCCCACGGCGGACAGATACGCAGTATTTT. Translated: CASSISPRRTDTQYF.

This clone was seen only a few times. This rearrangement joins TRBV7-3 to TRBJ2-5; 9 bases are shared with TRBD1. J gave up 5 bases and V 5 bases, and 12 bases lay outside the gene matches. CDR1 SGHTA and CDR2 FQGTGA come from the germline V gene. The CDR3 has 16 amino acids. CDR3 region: CASSQYSGTGTETQYF. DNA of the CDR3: TGTGCCAGCAGCCAATATTCCGGGACAGGGACGGAGACCCAGTACTTC.

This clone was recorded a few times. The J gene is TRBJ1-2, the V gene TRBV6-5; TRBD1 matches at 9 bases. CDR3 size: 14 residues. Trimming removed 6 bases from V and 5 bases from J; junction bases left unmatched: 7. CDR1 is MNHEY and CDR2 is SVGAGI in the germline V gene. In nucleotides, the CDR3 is TGTGCCAGCAGACAACGGACAGGGGCATATGGCTACACCTTC. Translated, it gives CASRQRTGAYGYTF.

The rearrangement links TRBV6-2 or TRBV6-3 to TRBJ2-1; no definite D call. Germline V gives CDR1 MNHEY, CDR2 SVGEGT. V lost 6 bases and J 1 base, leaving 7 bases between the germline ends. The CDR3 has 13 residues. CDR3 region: CASSLKSYNEQFF. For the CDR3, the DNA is TGTGCCAGCAGCCTAAAATCCTACAATGAGCAGTTCTTC.

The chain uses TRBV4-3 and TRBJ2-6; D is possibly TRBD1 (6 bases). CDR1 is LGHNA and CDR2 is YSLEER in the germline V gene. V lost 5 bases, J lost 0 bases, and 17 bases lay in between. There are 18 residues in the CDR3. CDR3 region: CASSAYSGQSSGANVLTF. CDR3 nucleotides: TGCGCCAGCAGCGCATACTCGGGACAAAGCTCTGGGGCCAACGTCCTGACTTTC.

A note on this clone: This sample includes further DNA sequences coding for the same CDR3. CDR3 coding DNA: TGCGCCAGCAGCTTGGCACAGAACACCGGGGAGCTGTTTTTT. It translates to CASSLAQNTGELFF. The chain has TRBV5-1 and TRBJ2-2; D uncertain. CDR1 is SGHRS and CDR2 is YFSETQ in the germline V gene. V was pared by 0 bases and J by 1 base, with 4 bases between. There are 14 residues in the CDR3.

CDR3 sequence reads: CASSIASGTGAGYTF. CDR3 sequence (DNA): TGTGCCAGTAGTATAGCATCCGGGACAGGGGCCGGCTACACCTTC. This chain uses TRBV19 with TRBJ1-2; 10 bases fit TRBD1. V dropped 1 base and J dropped 8; count of bases not matched to a gene: 7. CDR3 length: 15 residues. The germline V gene has CDR1 LNHDA and CDR2 SQIVND (reference sequence).

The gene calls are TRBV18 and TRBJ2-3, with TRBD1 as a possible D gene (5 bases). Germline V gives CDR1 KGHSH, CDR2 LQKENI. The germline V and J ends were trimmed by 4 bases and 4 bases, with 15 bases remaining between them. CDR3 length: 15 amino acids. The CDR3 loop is CASSQRQGRPDTQYF. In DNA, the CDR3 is TGTGCCAGCTCACAGAGGCAGGGCCGGCCAGATACGCAGTATTTT.

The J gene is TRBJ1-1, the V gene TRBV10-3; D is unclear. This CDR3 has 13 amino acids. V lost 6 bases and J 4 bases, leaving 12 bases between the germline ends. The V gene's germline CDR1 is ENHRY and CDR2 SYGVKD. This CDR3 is CAISPRVLTEAFF. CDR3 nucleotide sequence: TGTGCCATCAGCCCGAGGGTTCTCACTGAAGCTTTCTTT.

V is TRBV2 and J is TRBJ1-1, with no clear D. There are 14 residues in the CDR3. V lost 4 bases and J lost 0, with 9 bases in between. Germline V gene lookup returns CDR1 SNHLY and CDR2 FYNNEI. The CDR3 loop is CASSVEALNTEAFF. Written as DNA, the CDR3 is TGTGCCAGCAGTGTTGAGGCACTGAACACTGAAGCTTTCTTT.

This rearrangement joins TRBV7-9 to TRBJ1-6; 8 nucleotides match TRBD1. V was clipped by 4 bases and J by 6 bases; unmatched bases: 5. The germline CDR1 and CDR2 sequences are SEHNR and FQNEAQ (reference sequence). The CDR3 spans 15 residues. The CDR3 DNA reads TGTGCCAGCAGCTCCCGGACAGGGAGTAATTCACCCCTCCACTTT. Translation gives CASSSRTGSNSPLHF.

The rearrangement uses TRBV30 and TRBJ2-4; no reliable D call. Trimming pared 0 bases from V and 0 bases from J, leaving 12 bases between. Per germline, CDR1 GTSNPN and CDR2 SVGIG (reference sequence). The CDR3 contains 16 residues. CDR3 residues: CAWSVFGGPAKNIQYF. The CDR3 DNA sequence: TGTGCCTGGAGTGTTTTTGGCGGCCCAGCCAAAAACATTCAGTACTTC.

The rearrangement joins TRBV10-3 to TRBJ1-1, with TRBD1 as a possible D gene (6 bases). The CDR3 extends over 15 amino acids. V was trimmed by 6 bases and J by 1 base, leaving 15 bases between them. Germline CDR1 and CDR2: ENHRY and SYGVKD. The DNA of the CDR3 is TGTGCCATCAGCCCCCGACAGGAACCGAACACTGAAGCTTTCTTT. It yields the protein CAISPRQEPNTEAFF.

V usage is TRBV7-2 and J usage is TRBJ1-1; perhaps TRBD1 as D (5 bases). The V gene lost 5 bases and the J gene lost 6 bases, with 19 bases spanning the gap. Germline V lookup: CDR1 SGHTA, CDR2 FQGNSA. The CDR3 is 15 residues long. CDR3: CASSPILGGVPEAFF. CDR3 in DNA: TGTGCCAGCAGCCCGATCTTGGGGGGTGTCCCTGAAGCTTTCTTT.

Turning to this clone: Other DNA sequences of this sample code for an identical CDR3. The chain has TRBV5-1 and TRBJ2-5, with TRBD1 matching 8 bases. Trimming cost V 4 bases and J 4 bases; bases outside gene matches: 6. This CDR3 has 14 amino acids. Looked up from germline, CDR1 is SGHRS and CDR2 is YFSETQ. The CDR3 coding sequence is TGCGCCAGCAGCCAAGACAGGGGTAGAGAGACCCAGTACTTC. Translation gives CASSQDRGRETQYF.

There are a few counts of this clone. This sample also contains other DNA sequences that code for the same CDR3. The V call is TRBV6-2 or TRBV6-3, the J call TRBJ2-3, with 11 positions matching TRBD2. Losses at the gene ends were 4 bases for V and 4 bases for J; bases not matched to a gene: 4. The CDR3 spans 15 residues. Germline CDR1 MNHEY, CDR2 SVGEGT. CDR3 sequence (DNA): TGTGCCAGCAGTTCGACTAGCGGGATTGCAGATACGCAGTATTTT. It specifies CASSSTSGIADTQYF.

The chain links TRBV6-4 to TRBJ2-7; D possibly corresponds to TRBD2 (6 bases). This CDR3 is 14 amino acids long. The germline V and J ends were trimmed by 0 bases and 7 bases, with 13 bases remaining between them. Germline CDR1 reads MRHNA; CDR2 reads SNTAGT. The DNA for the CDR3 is TGTGCCAGCAGTGACTCCACTCGGGAGTGGGAGCAGTACGTC. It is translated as CASSDSTREWEQYV.

The CDR3 loop reads CASSLVSHRSGNTIYF. CDR3 in DNA: TGCGCCAGCAGCTTGGTATCCCACCGGTCTGGAAACACCATATATTTT. The rearrangement links TRBV5-1 to TRBJ1-3, with D unresolved. CDR1 and CDR2 (germline): SGHRS, YFSETQ. V gave up 0 bases and J gave up 1 base, with 11 bases separating them. This CDR3 has 16 amino acids.

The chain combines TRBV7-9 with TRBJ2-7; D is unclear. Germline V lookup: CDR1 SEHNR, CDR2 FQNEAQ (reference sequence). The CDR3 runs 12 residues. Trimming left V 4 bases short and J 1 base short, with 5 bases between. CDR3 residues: CASSSLSYEQYF. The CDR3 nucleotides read TGTGCCAGCAGCTCCTTATCCTACGAGCAGTACTTC.

CDR3 nucleotides: TGTGCCAGCAGCCCTGAGGGAGGTGCCCTTAATGAAAAACTGTTTTTT. This gives the protein CASSPEGGALNEKLFF. The rearrangement uses TRBV5-4 and TRBJ1-4; D call uncertain. The CDR3 contains 16 residues. From germline, CDR1 is SGHNT and CDR2 YYREEE (reference sequence). Trimming took off 4 bases at V and 4 bases at J, with 17 bases between the two ends.

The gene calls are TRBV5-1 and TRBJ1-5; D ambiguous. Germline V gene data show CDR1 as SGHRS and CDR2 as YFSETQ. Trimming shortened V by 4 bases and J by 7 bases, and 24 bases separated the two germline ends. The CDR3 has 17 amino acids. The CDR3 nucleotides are TGCGCCAGCAGCCCGGATTTCGGCTCCGGGGTCCCCCAGCCCCAGCATTTT. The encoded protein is CASSPDFGSGVPQPQHF. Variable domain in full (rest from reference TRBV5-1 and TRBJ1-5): KAGVTQTPRYLIKTRGQQVTLSCSPISGHRSVSWYQQTPGQGLQFLFEYFSETQRNKGNFPGRFSGRQFSNSRSEMNVSTLELGDSALYLCASSPDFGSGVPQPQHFGDGTRLSIL.

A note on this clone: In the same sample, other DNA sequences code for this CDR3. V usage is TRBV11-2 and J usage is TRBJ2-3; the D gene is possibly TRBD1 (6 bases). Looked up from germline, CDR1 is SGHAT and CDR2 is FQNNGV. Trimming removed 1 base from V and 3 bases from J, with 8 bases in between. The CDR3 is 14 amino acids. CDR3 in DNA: TGTGCCAGCAGCTTAGGGCAGGGGACAGATACGCAGTATTTT. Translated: CASSLGQGTDTQYF.

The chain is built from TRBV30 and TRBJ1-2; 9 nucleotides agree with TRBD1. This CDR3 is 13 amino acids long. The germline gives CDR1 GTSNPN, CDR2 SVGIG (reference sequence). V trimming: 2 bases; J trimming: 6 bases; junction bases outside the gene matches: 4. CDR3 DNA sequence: TGTGCCTGGAGTCCCGGGACAGGGAATGGCTACACCTTC. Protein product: CAWSPGTGNGYTF.

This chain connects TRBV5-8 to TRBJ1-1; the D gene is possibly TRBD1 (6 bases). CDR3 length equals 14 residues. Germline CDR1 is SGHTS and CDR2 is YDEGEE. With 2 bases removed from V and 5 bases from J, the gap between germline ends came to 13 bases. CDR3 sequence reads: CASSFDRSRTEAFF. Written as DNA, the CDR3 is TGTGCCAGCAGCTTCGACAGGAGCAGGACTGAAGCTTTCTTT.

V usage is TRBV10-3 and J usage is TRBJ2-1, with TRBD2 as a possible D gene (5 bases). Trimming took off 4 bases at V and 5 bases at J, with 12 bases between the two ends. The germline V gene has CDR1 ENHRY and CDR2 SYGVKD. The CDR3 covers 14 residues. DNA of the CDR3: TGTGCCATCAGTGGGCGAGCGGTGGACAATGAGCAGTTCTTC. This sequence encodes CAISGRAVDNEQFF.

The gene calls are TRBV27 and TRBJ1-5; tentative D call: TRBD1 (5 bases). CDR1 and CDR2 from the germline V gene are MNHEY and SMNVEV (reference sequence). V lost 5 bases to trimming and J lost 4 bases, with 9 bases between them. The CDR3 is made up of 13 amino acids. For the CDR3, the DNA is TGTGCCAGCAGTGGGGCAGCAAATCAGCCCCAGCATTTT. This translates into CASSGAANQPQHF.

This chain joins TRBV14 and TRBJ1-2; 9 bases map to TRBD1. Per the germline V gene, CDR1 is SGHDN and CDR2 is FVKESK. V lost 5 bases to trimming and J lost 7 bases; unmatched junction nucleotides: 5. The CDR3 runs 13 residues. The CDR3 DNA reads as TGTGCCAGCAGCACCGGGACAGGGAGTGGCTACACCTTC. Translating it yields CASSTGTGSGYTF.

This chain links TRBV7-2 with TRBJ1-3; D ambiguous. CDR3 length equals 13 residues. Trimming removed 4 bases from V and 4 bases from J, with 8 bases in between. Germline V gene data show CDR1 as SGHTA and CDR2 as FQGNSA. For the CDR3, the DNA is TGTGCCAGCAGCTCGGGGTTCGGAAACACCATATATTTT. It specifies CASSSGFGNTIYF. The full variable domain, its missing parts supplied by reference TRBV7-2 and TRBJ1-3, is GAGVSQSPSNKVTEKGKDVELRCDPISGHTALYWYRQSLGQGLEFLIYFQGNSAPDKSGLPSDRFSAERTGGSVSTLTIQRTQQEDSAVYLCASSSGFGNTIYFGEGSWLTVV.